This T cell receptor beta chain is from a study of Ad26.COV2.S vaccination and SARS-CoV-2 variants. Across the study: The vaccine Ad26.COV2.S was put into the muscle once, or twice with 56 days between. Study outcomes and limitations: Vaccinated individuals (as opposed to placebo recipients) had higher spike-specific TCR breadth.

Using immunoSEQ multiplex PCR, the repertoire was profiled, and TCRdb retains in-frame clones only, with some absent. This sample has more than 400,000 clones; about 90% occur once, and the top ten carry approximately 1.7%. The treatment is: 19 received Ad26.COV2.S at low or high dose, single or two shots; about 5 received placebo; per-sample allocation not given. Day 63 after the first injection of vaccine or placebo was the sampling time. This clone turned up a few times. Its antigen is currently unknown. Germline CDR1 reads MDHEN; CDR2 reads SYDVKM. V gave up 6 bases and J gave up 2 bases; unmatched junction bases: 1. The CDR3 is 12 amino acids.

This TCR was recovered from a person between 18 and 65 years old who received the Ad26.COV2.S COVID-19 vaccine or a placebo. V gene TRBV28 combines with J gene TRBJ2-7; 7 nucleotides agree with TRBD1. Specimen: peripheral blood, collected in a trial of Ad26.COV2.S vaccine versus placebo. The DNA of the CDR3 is TGTGCCAGCAGGACAGGGCCCTACGAGCAGTACTTC. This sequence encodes CASRTGPYEQYF.